The 21 T cell receptor beta chains below come from one sample, sequenced in a study of blood T cells in healthy people across ages. The authors ran a second PCR of 7 to 11 cycles using a sample-barcoded 5' primer and a J-beta primer mix. Using its own MiXCR run on the 5' RACE reads, TCRdb lists one record per CDR3 protein. This sample has around 650,000 distinct CDR3 sequences, with about 30% found just once. The sequencing sample was made of blood. The receptors derive from an elderly woman in good health.

This clonotype was observed a single time. The V and J genes are TRBV7-2 and TRBJ2-1, with unresolved D. CDR3 length: 18 residues. Germline CDR1 is SGHTA and CDR2 is FQGNSA. Trimming removed 1 base from V and 0 bases from J, with 16 bases in between. The CDR3 DNA follows: TGTGCCAGCAGCTTAGGACCTGGGCGGAGCCCCTCCTACAATGAGCAGTTCTTC. Amino acid sequence: CASSLGPGRSPSYNEQFF. Together with reference TRBV7-2 and TRBJ2-1, the CDR3 gives the full variable domain: GAGVSQSPSNKVTEKGKDVELRCDPISGHTALYWYRQSLGQGLEFLIYFQGNSAPDKSGLPSDRFSAERTGGSVSTLTIQRTQQEDSAVYLCASSLGPGRSPSYNEQFFGPGTRLTVL.

The rearrangement joins TRBV7-2 to TRBJ2-2; TRBD1 is a possible D gene (6 bases). The V end lost 5 bases, the J end lost 6 bases, and 16 bases lay between the germline ends. Germline CDR1 is SGHTA and CDR2 is FQGNSA. This CDR3 has 15 amino acids. The CDR3 DNA is TGTGCCAGCAGCACCGTAGGGGGAAACGCCGGGGAGCTGTTTTTT. Protein sequence: CASSTVGGNAGELFF.

The CDR3 region is CASRFLGRTDTQYF. Here the CDR3 DNA reads TGTGCCAGCAGGTTCCTCGGGCGCACAGATACGCAGTATTTT. The rearrangement joins TRBV7-3 to TRBJ2-3, with unresolved D. The germline V gene has CDR1 SGHTA and CDR2 FQGTGA. Trimming removed 6 bases from V and 1 base from J, with 11 bases in between. This CDR3 spans 14 amino acids.

V is TRBV6-5 and J is TRBJ1-2; D might be TRBD1 (5 bases). Germline CDR1 MNHEY, CDR2 SVGAGI. The CDR3 totals 13 residues. Trimming removed 10 bases at V and 5 bases at J, with 17 bases between. The DNA for the CDR3 is TGTGCCATCAATCAAATGACAGCTTATGGCTACACCTTC. It specifies CAINQMTAYGYTF.

This clonotype has just a few counts. The rearrangement links TRBV28 to TRBJ1-5, with no clear D. This CDR3 has 15 residues. Germline V CDR1 and CDR2: MDHEN, SYDVKM. Trimming stripped 2 bases from V and 1 base from J, with 9 bases between. In DNA, the CDR3 is TGTGCCAGCAGTTTACCTATGTCCAGCAATCAGCCCCAGCATTTT. Its protein product is CASSLPMSSNQPQHF.

This clonotype was counted only a few times. The V gene is TRBV29-1, the J gene TRBJ2-5; 14 positions match TRBD2. The J call may be faulty, since TRBJ2-7 better matches the DNA end. CDR1 is SQVTM, CDR2 ANQGSEA, per germline. The CDR3 contains 17 residues. The DNA for the CDR3 is TGCAGCGTTGATGTTGGACTAGCGGGAGGAGAAGTCCACGAGCAGTACTTC. It is translated as CSVDVGLAGGEVHEQYF.

This clonotype was picked up many times. This chain uses TRBV6-1 with TRBJ1-2, with D perhaps TRBD1 (6 bases). CDR1 is MNHNS, CDR2 SASEGT, per germline. This CDR3 is built from 14 residues. The V and J ends lost 1 base and 8 bases respectively, with 14 bases between them. The CDR3 region has the DNA TGTGCCAGCAGTGAAGTAGGGAGGGGGTACGGCTACACCTTC. It is translated as CASSEVGRGYGYTF.

In this sample, this clonotype turned up many times. J is TRBJ2-3 and V is TRBV12-3 or TRBV12-4, with 12 positions matching TRBD2. The junction had 8 bases not matched to a gene; V was cut back by 0 bases and J by 7 bases. The length of the CDR3 is 17 residues. The CDR3 reads CASSLATSGGSSNTQYF. CDR3 DNA sequence: TGTGCCAGCAGTTTAGCGACTAGCGGGGGATCATCGAATACGCAGTATTTT.

This clonotype was found once. The chain joins TRBV6-1 to TRBJ2-3; 7 nucleotides align to TRBD2. V lost 7 bases, J lost 4 bases, and 8 bases stayed unmatched. CDR3 size: 14 residues. Germline assignment: CDR1 MNHNS and CDR2 SASEGT. Here the CDR3 DNA reads TGTGCCAGCACAGCGGGATTTGGCGCAGATACGCAGTATTTT. Translation: CASTAGFGADTQYF.

This clonotype was counted at least ten times. The chain joins TRBV5-1 to TRBJ1-1; 9 nucleotides line up with TRBD1. The CDR3 is 16 amino acids. With V trimmed by 5 bases and J by 2 bases, 10 bases remained unmatched. The germline V gene encodes CDR1 SGHRS and CDR2 YFSETQ. The CDR3 spells CASRDSGQGGNTEAFF. Here the CDR3 DNA reads TGCGCCAGCAGAGACTCGGGACAGGGAGGTAACACTGAAGCTTTCTTT.

This clonotype was observed a handful of times. The CDR3 region is CASSGYNNEQFF. DNA for the CDR3: TGTGCCAGCAGTGGGTACAACAATGAGCAGTTCTTC. The V gene is TRBV25-1, the J gene TRBJ2-1; no firm D call. V lost 4 bases and J lost 5, with 6 bases in between. The CDR3 covers 12 residues. Germline V gives CDR1 MGHDK, CDR2 SYGVNS.

For this clonotype: Its ends do not fully match the called genes, so a read error is possible. The chain links TRBV7-2 to TRBJ1-4; no definite D call. There are 15 residues in the CDR3. The germline V gene encodes CDR1 SGHTA and CDR2 FQGNSA. The CDR3 is CASSLSGLSNEKLFF. The CDR3 coding sequence is TGTGCCAGCAGCTTAAGCGGTTTATCTAACGAAAAACTGTTTTTT. Using reference TRBV7-2 and TRBJ1-4 for the parts outside the CDR3, the full variable domain is GAGVSQSPSNKVTEKGKDVELRCDPISGHTALYWYRQSLGQGLEFLIYFQGNSAPDKSGLPSDRFSAERTGGSVSTLTIQRTQQEDSAVYLCASSLSGLSNEKLFFGSGTQLSVL.

This clonotype was detected many times. The chain uses TRBV20-1 and TRBJ2-5; 10 positions agree with TRBD2. V dropped 3 bases and J dropped 1; count of bases not matched to a gene: 8. CDR1 and CDR2 from the germline V gene are DFQATT and SNEGSKA (reference sequence). This CDR3 spans 16 amino acids. Written as DNA, the CDR3 is TGCAGTGCTAGTGGAAGACTAGCGGGCCTCCAAGAGACCCAGTACTTC. Residues: CSASGRLAGLQETQYF.

In this sample, this clonotype turned up many times. Here the CDR3 DNA reads TGCGGCGTACTCGGGTCAGGGGGCGATGGCACTCGCACAGATACGCAGTATTTT. Protein: CGVLGSGGDGTRTDTQYF. This chain connects TRBV20-1 to TRBJ2-3; 8 bases are shared with TRBD1. This CDR3 region has 18 residues. Per germline, CDR1 DFQATT and CDR2 SNEGSKA (reference sequence).

This rearrangement joins TRBV10-3 to TRBJ1-5; D remains unclear. The CDR3 has 14 residues. Germline CDR1 and CDR2: ENHRY and SYGVKD. Deletions cut 4 bases from V and 1 base from J, with 8 bases between. As DNA, the CDR3 is TGTGCCATCAGTGCCCTTGGGAGCAATCAGCCCCAGCATTTT. It specifies CAISALGSNQPQHF.

On this clonotype itself: A much bigger clone sits one base away, suggesting this may be a read error. The chain employs TRBV14 and TRBJ1-1; unclear D gene. Germline V gene sequence: CDR1 SGHDN, CDR2 FVKESK. The CDR3 is made up of 14 amino acids. The CDR3 nucleotides are TGTGCCAGCAGCCCCCCGGGAGCGGGCACTGGAGCTTTCTTT. Protein: CASSPPGAGTGAFF. Based on the CDR3 plus reference TRBV14 and TRBJ1-1, the full variable domain is EAGVTQFPSHSVIEKGQTVTLRCDPISGHDNLYWYRRVMGKEIKFLLHFVKESKQDESGMPNNRFLAERTGGTYSTLKVQPAELEDSGVYFCASSPPGAGTGAFFGQGTRLTVV.

This clonotype has a single count. The chain uses TRBV7-2 and TRBJ2-3, with 8 positions matching TRBD2. Trimming cost V 2 bases and J 5 bases; bases outside gene matches: 9. Looked up from germline, CDR1 is SGHTA and CDR2 is FQGNSA. The CDR3 sequence is 16 residues long. CDR3 loop: CASSLRGGAVGDTQYF. CDR3 nucleotides: TGTGCCAGCAGCTTACGGGGGGGGGCTGTTGGAGATACGCAGTATTTT.

This clonotype was detected ten times or more. This sequence joins TRBV20-1 and TRBJ1-1; a possible D gene is TRBD1 (5 bases). The ends were cut back, 0 bases at V and 4 bases at J, with 12 bases in the middle. This CDR3 is built from 14 residues. Germline V CDR1 and CDR2: DFQATT, SNEGSKA (reference sequence). The CDR3 here is CSARETGRGTEAFF. The CDR3 coding sequence is TGCAGTGCTAGAGAAACGGGGCGGGGCACTGAAGCTTTCTTT.

Of note for this clonotype: It may be a read error: a sequence one base away is much more abundant. The CDR3 nucleotides read TGTGCCGGCAGGCGACTAGCGGGGACCTACAATGAGCAGTTCTTC. Residues: CAGRRLAGTYNEQFF. V gene TRBV27 combines with J gene TRBJ2-1, with 11 bases aligning to TRBD2. CDR3 length: 15 amino acids. Germline-derived CDR1 and CDR2 are MNHEY and SMNVEV (reference sequence).

This clonotype has at least ten counts. This chain links TRBV15 with TRBJ1-5; D ambiguous. This CDR3 spans 13 amino acids. Trimming took 1 base from V and 11 from J, leaving 12 bases between them. Germline lookup yields CDR1 LNHNV and CDR2 YYDKDF (reference sequence). CDR3 region: CATSRGSREAQHF. In DNA, the CDR3 is TGTGCCACCAGCAGAGGGTCCCGCGAAGCCCAGCATTTT.

Many counts were recorded for this clonotype. V usage is TRBV5-1 and J usage is TRBJ2-3; the match to TRBD1 covers 8 bases. CDR1 SGHRS and CDR2 YFSETQ come from the germline V gene. The CDR3 totals 15 residues. V lost 4 bases and J lost 4; bases outside the gene matches: 8. CDR3 sequence (DNA): TGCGCCAGCAGCCGCGGGGACAGGATGGCAGATACGCAGTATTTT. This gives the protein CASSRGDRMADTQYF.